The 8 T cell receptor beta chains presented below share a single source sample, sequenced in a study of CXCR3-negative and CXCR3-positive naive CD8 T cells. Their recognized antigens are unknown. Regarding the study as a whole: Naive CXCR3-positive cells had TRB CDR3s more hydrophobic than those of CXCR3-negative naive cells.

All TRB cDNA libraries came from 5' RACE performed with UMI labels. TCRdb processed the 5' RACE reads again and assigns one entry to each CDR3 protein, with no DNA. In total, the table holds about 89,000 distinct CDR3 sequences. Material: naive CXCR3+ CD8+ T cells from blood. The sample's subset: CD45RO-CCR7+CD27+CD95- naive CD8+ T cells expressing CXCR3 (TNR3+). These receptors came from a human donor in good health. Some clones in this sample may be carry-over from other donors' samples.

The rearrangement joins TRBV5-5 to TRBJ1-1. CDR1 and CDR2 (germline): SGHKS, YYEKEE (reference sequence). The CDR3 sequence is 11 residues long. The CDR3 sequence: CASSIEFEAFF.

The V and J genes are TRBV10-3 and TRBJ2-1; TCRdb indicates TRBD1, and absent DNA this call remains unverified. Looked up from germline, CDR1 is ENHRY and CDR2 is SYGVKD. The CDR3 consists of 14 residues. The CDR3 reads CAISAGTGMYEQFF.

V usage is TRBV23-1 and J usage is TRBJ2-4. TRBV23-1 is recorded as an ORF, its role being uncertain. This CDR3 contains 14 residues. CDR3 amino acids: CASSPRLAKDIQYF.

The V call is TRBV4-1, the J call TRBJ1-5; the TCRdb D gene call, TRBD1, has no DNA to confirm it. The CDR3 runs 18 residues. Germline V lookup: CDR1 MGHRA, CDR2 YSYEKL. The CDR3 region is CASSQSGEGASGNQPQHF.

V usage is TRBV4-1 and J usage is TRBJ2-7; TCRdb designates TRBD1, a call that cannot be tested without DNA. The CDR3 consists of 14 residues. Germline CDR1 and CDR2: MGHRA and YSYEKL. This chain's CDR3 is CASSIRTASYEQYF.

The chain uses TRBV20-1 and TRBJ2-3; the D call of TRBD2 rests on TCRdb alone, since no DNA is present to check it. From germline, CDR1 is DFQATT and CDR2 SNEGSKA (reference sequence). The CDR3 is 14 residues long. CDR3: CSARDRVSGGPQYF.

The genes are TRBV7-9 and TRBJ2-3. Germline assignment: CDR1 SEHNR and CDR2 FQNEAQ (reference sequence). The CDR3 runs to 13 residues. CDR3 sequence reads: CASSGSTGGTQYF.

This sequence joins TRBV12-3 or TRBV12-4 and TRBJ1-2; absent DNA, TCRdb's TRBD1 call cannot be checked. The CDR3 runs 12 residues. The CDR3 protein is CASTDRNYGYTF.